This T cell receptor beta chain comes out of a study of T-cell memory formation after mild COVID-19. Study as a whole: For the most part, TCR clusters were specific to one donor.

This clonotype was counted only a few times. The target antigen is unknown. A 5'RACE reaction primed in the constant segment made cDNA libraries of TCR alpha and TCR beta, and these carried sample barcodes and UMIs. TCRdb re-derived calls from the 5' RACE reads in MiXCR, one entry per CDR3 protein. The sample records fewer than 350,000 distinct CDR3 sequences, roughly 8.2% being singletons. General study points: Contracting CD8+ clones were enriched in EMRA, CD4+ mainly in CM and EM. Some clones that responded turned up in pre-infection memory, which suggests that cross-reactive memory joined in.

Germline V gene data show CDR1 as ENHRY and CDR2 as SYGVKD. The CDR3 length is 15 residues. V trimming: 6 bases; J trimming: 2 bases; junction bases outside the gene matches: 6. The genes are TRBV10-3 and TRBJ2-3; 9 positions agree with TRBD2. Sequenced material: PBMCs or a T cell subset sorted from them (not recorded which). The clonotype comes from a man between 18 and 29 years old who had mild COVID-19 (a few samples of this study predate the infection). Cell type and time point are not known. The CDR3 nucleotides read TGTGCCATCAGGGGTAGCGGGGGATTCACAGATACGCAGTATTTT. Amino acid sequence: CAIRGSGGFTDTQYF.